Each of the 26 T cell receptor beta chains below was sequenced from the same sample in a study of blood T cell repertoires in COVID-19. Clones were read by immunoSEQ multiplex PCR, and TCRdb kept only the in-frame ones, dropping some. Among around 260,000 clones, about 81% were seen once, and the ten largest hold about 4%. Sequences were obtained from PBMCs or T cells enriched from blood (not recorded which). The receptor source for this set is a man aged 25-45 years with acute COVID-19.

The chain combines TRBV19 with TRBJ1-1; no firm D call. Trimming left V 6 bases short and J 3 bases short, with 17 bases between. From germline, CDR1 is LNHDA and CDR2 SQIVND (reference sequence). The CDR3 spans 15 residues. CDR3 region: CASRLWESRDTEAFF. CDR3 nucleotides: TGTGCCAGTAGGCTGTGGGAGAGTCGCGACACTGAAGCTTTCTTT.

In DNA, the CDR3 is TGTGCCAGTAGTCCCAGGGCAGGGGCCGCCTACGAGCAGTACGTC. Amino acid sequence: CASSPRAGAAYEQYV. The rearrangement links TRBV19 to TRBJ2-7; weak D call: TRBD1 (6 bases). CDR1 LNHDA and CDR2 SQIVND come from the germline V gene (reference sequence). This CDR3 is built from 15 residues. Trimming removed 5 bases at V and 2 bases at J, with 16 bases between.

The rearrangement joins TRBV7-9 to TRBJ2-1; a possible D gene is TRBD2 (5 bases). Trimming took 5 bases from V and 12 from J, leaving 11 bases between them. Germline CDR1 SEHNR, CDR2 FQNEAQ (reference sequence). The CDR3 length is 11 residues. The CDR3 loop is CASSQSGGQFF. The CDR3 DNA is TGTGCCAGCAGCCAAAGCGGTGGGCAGTTCTTC.

This clone was counted only a few times. The rearrangement links TRBV18 to TRBJ1-6, with D possibly matching TRBD1 (6 bases). Germline CDR1 reads KGHSH; CDR2 reads LQKENI. There are 14 residues in the CDR3. Trimming removed 1 base from V and 10 bases from J, with 11 bases in between. As DNA, the CDR3 is TGTGCCAGCTCACCACTACAGGGCGACTCACCCCTCCACTTT. Encoded protein: CASSPLQGDSPLHF.

The rearrangement joins TRBV6-5 to TRBJ1-4; tentatively, D is TRBD1 (5 bases). Trimming cost V 8 bases and J 4 bases, with 11 bases left between them. The germline gives CDR1 MNHEY, CDR2 SVGAGI. There are 13 residues in the CDR3. For the CDR3, the DNA is TGTGCCAGCTCCGGGGGAAATAATGAAAAACTGTTTTTT. Residues: CASSGGNNEKLFF.

V and J are TRBV7-9 and TRBJ1-6; a possible D gene is TRBD1 (5 bases). Per the germline V gene, CDR1 is SEHNR and CDR2 is FQNEAQ (reference sequence). V was clipped by 5 bases and J by 11 bases, with 16 bases between them. CDR3 length: 14 residues. The CDR3, as DNA: TGTGCCAGCAGCCTAGAAGGCAGGGTTCCACCCCTCCACTTT. It yields the protein CASSLEGRVPPLHF.

The chain is built from TRBV21-1 and TRBJ2-1; the table's D call of TRBD2 was not tested on the DNA. TRBV21-1 is tagged as a pseudogene. This CDR3 is 21 amino acids long. CDR3 DNA: TGTGCCAGCAGCAAAGCGCAGTTTGGGGGGGCAGCTAGCGGGATCGGCGATGAGCAGTTCTTC. Residues: CASSKAQFGGAASGIGDEQFF.

This chain joins TRBV27 and TRBJ2-5; D call uncertain. This CDR3 has 15 residues. Trimming cost V 4 bases and J 2 bases, with 14 bases left between them. Germline V gives CDR1 MNHEY, CDR2 SMNVEV (reference sequence). The CDR3 spells CASSSSITTQETQYF. In DNA form, the CDR3 reads TGTGCCAGCAGTTCGAGCATAACCACGCAAGAGACCCAGTACTTC.

The V call is TRBV3-1 (or the pseudogene TRBV3-2), the J call TRBJ2-1, with 10 nucleotides matching TRBD2. Per germline, CDR1 LGHDT and CDR2 YNNKEL (reference sequence). The CDR3 length is 14 residues. The V gene end was trimmed by 8 bases and the J gene end by 9 bases; junction bases not matched to a gene: 10. The CDR3 here is CASGPSGGAVEQFF. The CDR3 DNA reads as TGTGCCAGCGGCCCGAGCGGGGGGGCCGTTGAGCAGTTCTTC.

The CDR3 reads CASRRTSGGASTNEKLFF. The DNA of the CDR3 is TGTGCCAGCAGGCGGACCTCGGGGGGGGCGTCAACTAATGAAAAACTGTTTTTT. The chain combines TRBV28 with TRBJ1-4, with D tentatively TRBD1 (6 bases). Per the germline V gene, CDR1 is MDHEN and CDR2 is SYDVKM. The CDR3 is 18 residues long. V was clipped by 6 bases and J by 0 bases, with 20 bases between them.

This clone has only a few counts. This chain uses TRBV4-1 with TRBJ1-4; D gene uncertain. The CDR3 is 14 amino acids. V dropped 1 base and J dropped 8 bases, with 11 bases sitting between them. From germline, CDR1 is MGHRA and CDR2 YSYEKL. The CDR3 DNA follows: TGCGCCAGCAGCCAAGGTGGGAGTTTCGAAAAACTGTTTTTT. Translated, it gives CASSQGGSFEKLFF.

This chain links TRBV28 with TRBJ2-2; the match to TRBD1 covers 12 bases. CDR1 MDHEN and CDR2 SYDVKM come from the germline V gene. The CDR3 has 16 amino acids. The J segment lost 4 bases and the V segment lost 8 bases, leaving 8 bases of the junction unmatched. This CDR3 is CASGGLGQGATGELFF. The DNA of the CDR3 is TGTGCCAGCGGTGGTTTGGGACAGGGGGCCACCGGGGAGCTGTTTTTT.

This clone has only a few counts. The rearrangement joins TRBV28 to TRBJ1-5; weak D call: TRBD1 (5 bases). Per the germline V gene, CDR1 is MDHEN and CDR2 is SYDVKM. The CDR3 is 14 residues long. V lost 2 bases and J 6 bases, leaving 11 bases between the germline ends. CDR3 in amino acids: CASSLQGKSQPQHF. The CDR3 DNA follows: TGTGCCAGCAGTTTACAGGGTAAGAGTCAGCCCCAGCATTTT.

The chain has TRBV3-1 (or the pseudogene TRBV3-2) and TRBJ1-1; perhaps TRBD1 as D (5 bases). CDR1 LGHDT and CDR2 YNNKEL come from the germline V gene (reference sequence). CDR3 length equals 14 residues. V lost 4 bases and J 6 bases, leaving 15 bases between the germline ends. CDR3 region: CASSPIDRTPEAFF. The CDR3 bases are TGTGCCAGCAGCCCCATAGACAGAACCCCTGAAGCTTTCTTT.

The V gene is TRBV11-3, the J gene TRBJ1-1, with TRBD1 matching 7 bases. Trimming removed 5 bases from V and 1 base from J; junction bases left unmatched: 7. Germline CDR1 and CDR2: SGHNT and YENEEA. The CDR3 consists of 15 residues. CDR3 sequence reads: CASSPSGQTNTEAFF. The CDR3 bases are TGTGCCAGCAGCCCGTCGGGACAGACGAACACTGAAGCTTTCTTT.

The V gene is TRBV11-2, the J gene TRBJ1-1, with D perhaps TRBD1 (6 bases). This CDR3 has 9 amino acids. The germline gives CDR1 SGHAT, CDR2 FQNNGV. Here the CDR3 reads CERGILAFF. The CDR3 DNA reads TGTGAAAGGGGGATCCTAGCTTTCTTT.

V usage is TRBV11-2 and J usage is TRBJ2-1; TRBD2 aligns across 14 bases. The J segment lost 1 base and the V segment lost 5 bases, leaving 7 bases of the junction unmatched. Germline-derived CDR1 and CDR2 are SGHAT and FQNNGV. The CDR3 consists of 18 residues. The CDR3 nucleotides are TGTGCCAGCAGCGCTTGGACTAGCGGGGGGTCTTCCTACAATGAGCAGTTCTTC. It specifies CASSAWTSGGSSYNEQFF.

J is TRBJ1-6 and V is TRBV27; TRBD1 might be the D (5 bases). CDR1 is MNHEY, CDR2 SMNVEV, per germline (reference sequence). The V gene lost 0 bases and the J gene lost 7 bases, with 13 bases spanning the gap. The CDR3 totals 16 residues. In DNA form, the CDR3 reads TGTGCCAGCAGTTTATCGGGTAACAGGAAAAATTCACCCCTCCACTTT. It encodes CASSLSGNRKNSPLHF.

This chain links TRBV5-5 with TRBJ2-1; 8 nucleotides line up with TRBD2. In germline, CDR1 is SGHKS, CDR2 YYEKEE (reference sequence). The CDR3 contains 15 residues. Trimming cost V 2 bases and J 4 bases; bases outside gene matches: 5. CDR3 loop: CASSLNGGEYNEQFF. CDR3 in DNA: TGTGCCAGCAGCTTAAACGGGGGGGAGTACAATGAGCAGTTCTTC.

The gene calls are TRBV19 and TRBJ2-3; 11 nucleotides match TRBD2. The CDR3 is made up of 13 amino acids. The germline V gene has CDR1 LNHDA and CDR2 SQIVND (reference sequence). After removal of 8 bases from V and 4 bases from J, the junction contained 2 bases not matched to a gene. The CDR3 DNA reads as TGTGCCAGTGGTAGCGGGGGGGCAGATACGCAGTATTTT. Translating gives CASGSGGADTQYF.

The V call is TRBV19, the J call TRBJ1-2; D possibly corresponds to TRBD1 (5 bases). V was pared by 6 bases and J by 7 bases, with 24 bases between. The CDR3 consists of 16 residues. The germline V gene has CDR1 LNHDA and CDR2 SQIVND (reference sequence). CDR3 coding DNA: TGTGCCAGTAGCGATCCCGGTGGCAGGGTCTTTTTTGGCTACACCTTC. Translated: CASSDPGGRVFFGYTF. Drawing the rest from reference TRBV19 and TRBJ1-2, the complete variable domain is DGGITQSPKYLFRKEGQNVTLSCEQNLNHDAMYWYRQDPGQGLRLIYYSQIVNDFQKGDIAEGYSVSREKKESFPLTVTSAQKNPTAFYLCASSDPGGRVFFGYTFGSGTRLTVV.

The chain links TRBV7-2 to TRBJ2-5; a possible D gene is TRBD2 (6 bases). The CDR3 is 14 residues long. In germline, CDR1 is SGHTA, CDR2 FQGNSA. Trimming cost V 2 bases and J 3 bases, with 10 bases left between them. This chain's CDR3 is CASSLMIAEETQYF. In DNA form, the CDR3 reads TGTGCCAGCAGCTTAATGATAGCGGAAGAGACCCAGTACTTC.

The chain links TRBV19 to TRBJ1-2; 9 positions match TRBD1. The CDR3 is 15 amino acids. Germline assignment: CDR1 LNHDA and CDR2 SQIVND (reference sequence). The J segment lost 8 bases and the V segment lost 3 bases, leaving 10 bases of the junction unmatched. CDR3 sequence reads: CASSIGTGYILGYTF. CDR3 nucleotides: TGTGCCAGTAGTATCGGGACAGGGTATATCCTCGGCTACACCTTC.

V is TRBV19 and J is TRBJ2-7, with TRBD1 as a possible D gene (5 bases). Germline V gives CDR1 LNHDA, CDR2 SQIVND (reference sequence). The CDR3 is 13 residues long. Trimming shortened V by 5 bases and J by 2 bases, and 10 bases separated the two germline ends. CDR3 loop: CASSVGPTYEQYV. CDR3 bases: TGTGCCAGTAGTGTGGGGCCAACCTACGAGCAGTACGTC.

CDR3 sequence: CASSHGQDGDEQFF. The CDR3 bases are TGTGCCAGCAGCCACGGACAGGACGGCGATGAGCAGTTCTTC. The J gene is TRBJ2-1, the V gene TRBV7-9; 7 bases line up with TRBD1. J gave up 8 bases and V 5 bases, and 9 bases lay outside the gene matches. The CDR3 length is 14 residues. Germline V gene sequence: CDR1 SEHNR, CDR2 FQNEAQ (reference sequence).

The table lists this clone with a count of one. The V call is TRBV2, the J call TRBJ2-1, with D unclear. The CDR3 has 14 residues. The V end was cut by 2 bases, the J end by 4 bases, with 9 bases between. CDR1 is SNHLY and CDR2 is FYNNEI in the germline V gene. This CDR3 is CASSEFSFYNEQFF. Written as DNA, the CDR3 is TGTGCCAGCAGTGAATTTAGCTTTTACAATGAGCAGTTCTTC.